Reported below is one TCR beta chain. The antigen remains unidentified. Full-length variable regions came from constant-region reverse primers plus semi-nested Nested Universal Primer A PCR. TCRdb itself ran the 5' RACE reads through MiXCR, one entry per CDR3 protein. The sample has 4,500 to 6,500 distinct CDR3 sequences; about 50% are singletons. V was clipped by 1 base and J by 8 bases, with 17 bases between them. From germline, CDR1 is MNHNY and CDR2 SVGAGI (reference sequence). The CDR3 totals 16 residues. Whole-study findings and limits: Tumor memory CD4+ T cell TCR gene usage clustered with blood and lymph node memory CD4+ cells and lymph node naive CD4+ cells.

CD4+CD45RO+CD25- cells were isolated as memory CD4+ T cells. The TCR was taken from a female donor with breast cancer. Sequencing was performed on memory CD4+ T cells sorted from blood. Indicated subset: memory CD4+ T cells, CD4+CD45RO+CD25-. The chain couples TRBV6-6 to TRBJ1-4; D is ambiguous. DNA of the CDR3: TGTGCCAGCAGTTACTATTATGACGCAATGGGCGAAAAACTGTTTTTT. Translating it yields CASSYYYDAMGEKLFF.